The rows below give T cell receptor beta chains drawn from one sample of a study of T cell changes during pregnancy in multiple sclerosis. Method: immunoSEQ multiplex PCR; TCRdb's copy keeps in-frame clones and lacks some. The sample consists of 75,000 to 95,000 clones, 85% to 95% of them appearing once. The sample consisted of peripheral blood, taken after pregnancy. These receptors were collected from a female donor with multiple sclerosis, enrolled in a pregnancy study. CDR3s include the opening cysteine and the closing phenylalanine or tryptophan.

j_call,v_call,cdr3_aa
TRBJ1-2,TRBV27,CASSFTGVGYTF
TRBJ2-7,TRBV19,CASSIVAGAYEQYF
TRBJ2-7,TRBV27,CASTTDHNEQYF
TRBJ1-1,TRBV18,CASSSLKTQGTEAFF
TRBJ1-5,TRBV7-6,CASSLQVDQPQHF
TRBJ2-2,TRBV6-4,CASSSEPGLATGELFF
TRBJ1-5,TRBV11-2,CASSAARDTFHQPQHF
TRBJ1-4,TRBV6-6,CASSYGTGEKLFF
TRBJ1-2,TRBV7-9,CASSLSEAGIKGYTF
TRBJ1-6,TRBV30,CAWSVPGLDNSPLHF
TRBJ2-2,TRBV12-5,CASGARNTGELFF
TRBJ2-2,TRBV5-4,CASSLERDRLTGELFF
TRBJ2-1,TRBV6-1,CASRLQQVPNEQFF
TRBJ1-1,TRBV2,CASSEQLVVAFF
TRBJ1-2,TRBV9,CASNRDSGYTF
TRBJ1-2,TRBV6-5,CASSYSDRPWSGYTF
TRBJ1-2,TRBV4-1,CASSQDRGTGGASGYTF
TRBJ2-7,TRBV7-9,CASSLDPQKQYF
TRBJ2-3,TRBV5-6,CASSAPGGYTDTQYF
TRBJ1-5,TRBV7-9,CASSLGTAGVQPQHF
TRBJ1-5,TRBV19,CATKSGEYQPQHF
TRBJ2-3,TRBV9,CASSAPRETQGTTDTQYF
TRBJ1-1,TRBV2,CASSDSGYGDMNTEAFF
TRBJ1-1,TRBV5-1,CASSSGTAEAFF
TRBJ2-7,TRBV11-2,CASSLTRLQGLSSYEQYF
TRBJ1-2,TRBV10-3,CAISESQGAGGYTF
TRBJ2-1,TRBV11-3,CASSPGGASSYNEQFF
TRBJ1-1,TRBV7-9,CASSLVPGQGTEAFF
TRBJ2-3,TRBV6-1,CASSGGSLSDTQYF
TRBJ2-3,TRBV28,CASSFLGQGLDTQYF
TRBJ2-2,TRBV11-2,CASSLFSGSLGELFF
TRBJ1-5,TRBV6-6,CASSYSQGRGQPQHF
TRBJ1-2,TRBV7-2,CASTSQGRGDYGYTF
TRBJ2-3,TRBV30,CAWSKGLAGNTDTQYF
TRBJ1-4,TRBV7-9,CASSLDGGIPYEKLFF
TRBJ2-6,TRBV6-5,CASSTESGANVLTF
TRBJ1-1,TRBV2,CASSEALGGTEAFF
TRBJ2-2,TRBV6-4,CASSDSTSGDTGELFF
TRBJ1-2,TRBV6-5,CASSFTGNYGYTF
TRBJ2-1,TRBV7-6,CASKDGTGNLGNEQFF
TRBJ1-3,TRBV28,CASMGGLENTIYF
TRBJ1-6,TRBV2,CASPNRQVISNSPLHF
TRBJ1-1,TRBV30,CAWQGMNTEAFF
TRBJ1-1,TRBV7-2,CASSSSIGQGGTEAFF
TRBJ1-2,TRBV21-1,CASSKDGDIGDGYTF
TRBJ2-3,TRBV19,CASSESGPPNTQYF
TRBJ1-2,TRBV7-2,CASSLDRTGRYGYTF
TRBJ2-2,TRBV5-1,CASSLTGGRGTGELFF
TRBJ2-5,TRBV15,CATSRDPGMETQYF
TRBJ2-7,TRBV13,CASSRGQGEYEQYF
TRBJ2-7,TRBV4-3,CASSPQVTYEQYF
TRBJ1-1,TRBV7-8,CASRNSGGVIVVTEAFF
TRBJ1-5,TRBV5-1,CASSLSGLNQPQHF
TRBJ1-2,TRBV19,CASNWGRDGYTF
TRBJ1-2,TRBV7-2,CASSLDRVNYGYTF
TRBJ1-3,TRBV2,CASSDGQGTGNTIYF
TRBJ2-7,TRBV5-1,CASSLEGTGGHEQYF